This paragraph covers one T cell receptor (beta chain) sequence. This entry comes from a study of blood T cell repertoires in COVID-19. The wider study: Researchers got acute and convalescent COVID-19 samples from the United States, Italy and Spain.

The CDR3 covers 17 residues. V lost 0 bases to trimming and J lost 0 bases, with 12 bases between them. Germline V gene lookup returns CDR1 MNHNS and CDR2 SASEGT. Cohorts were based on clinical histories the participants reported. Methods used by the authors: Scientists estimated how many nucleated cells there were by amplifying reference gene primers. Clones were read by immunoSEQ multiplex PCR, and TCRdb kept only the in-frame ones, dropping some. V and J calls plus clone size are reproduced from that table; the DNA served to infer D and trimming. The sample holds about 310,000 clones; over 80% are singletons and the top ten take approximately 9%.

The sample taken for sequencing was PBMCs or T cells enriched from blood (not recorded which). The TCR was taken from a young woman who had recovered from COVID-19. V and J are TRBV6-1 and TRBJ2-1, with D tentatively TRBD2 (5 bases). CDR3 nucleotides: TGTGCCAGCAGTGAAGCGAGCGGCGCCCGCTCCTACAATGAGCAGTTCTTC. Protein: CASSEASGARSYNEQFF.